The 21 T cell receptor beta chains presented below share a single source sample, sequenced in a study of multiple sclerosis patients with progressive multifocal leukoencephalopathy. Clones were read by immunoSEQ multiplex PCR, and TCRdb kept only the in-frame ones, dropping some. In the table there are under 35,000 clones, 92% of which are singletons. Noted time point: before natalizumab initiation. Sequencing input: PBMCs. These receptors were obtained from a man younger than 45 with multiple sclerosis.

The genes are TRBV10-1 and TRBJ2-3, with 14 bases fitting TRBD2. The CDR3 is 15 amino acids. Per germline, CDR1 WNHNN and CDR2 SYGVQD (reference sequence). The ends lost 6 bases at V and 6 bases at J; junction bases unmatched: 5. The CDR3 DNA reads as TGCGCCAGCAGCGAGACTAGCGGGAGGGGGGATACGCAGTATTTT. Translation: CASSETSGRGDTQYF.

The chain is built from TRBV9 and TRBJ2-5, with D perhaps TRBD1 (6 bases). The CDR3 runs to 16 residues. V lost 3 bases and J 5 bases, leaving 20 bases between the germline ends. Germline lookup yields CDR1 SGDLS and CDR2 YYNGEE. The CDR3 protein is CASSEKQGGIPETQYF. Written as DNA, the CDR3 is TGTGCCAGCAGCGAGAAACAGGGCGGTATTCCGGAGACCCAGTACTTC.

This clone was recorded only once. V gene TRBV7-9 combines with J gene TRBJ2-2; TRBD1 is a possible D gene (5 bases). The CDR3 is 15 amino acids. Germline V gene sequence: CDR1 SEHNR, CDR2 FQNEAQ (reference sequence). V was trimmed by 2 bases and J by 4 bases, leaving 11 bases between them. CDR3 coding DNA: TGTGCCAGCAGCTTAAAAAGGGGAACCACCGGGGAGCTGTTTTTT. This encodes CASSLKRGTTGELFF.

The V call is TRBV6-5, the J call TRBJ2-5; D is unresolved. The end of the DNA aligns better with TRBJ2-7, so the J call may be wrong. The length of the CDR3 is 13 residues. Germline V gives CDR1 MNHEY, CDR2 SVGAGI. CDR3 in amino acids: CASSSGTDFEQYF. Here the CDR3 DNA reads TGTGCCAGCAGTTCTGGCACAGATTTCGAGCAGTACTTC.

The chain uses TRBV7-2 and TRBJ2-1; D is unclear. Germline V gene sequence: CDR1 SGHTA, CDR2 FQGNSA. With 2 bases removed from V and 1 base from J, the gap between germline ends came to 12 bases. This CDR3 contains 16 residues. CDR3 in amino acids: CASSLRRQRSYNEQFF. CDR3 nucleotide sequence: TGTGCCAGCAGCTTACGTCGTCAGAGGTCCTACAATGAGCAGTTCTTC.

This rearrangement joins TRBV9 to TRBJ2-7, with D tentatively TRBD1 (6 bases). V was pared by 4 bases and J by 7 bases, with 21 bases between. The CDR3 contains 15 residues. Germline CDR1 is SGDLS and CDR2 is YYNGEE. The DNA for the CDR3 is TGTGCCAGCAGCACCCGGGACACCGCGTTGGGGGAGCAGTACTTC. Translating it yields CASSTRDTALGEQYF.

The J gene is TRBJ2-5, the V gene TRBV19; 8 nucleotides line up with TRBD1. In germline, CDR1 is LNHDA, CDR2 SQIVND (reference sequence). The CDR3 length is 14 residues. J gave up 4 bases and V 2 bases, and 3 bases lay outside the gene matches. The CDR3 DNA reads TGTGCCAGTAGTATACCAGGACAGGGAGAGACCCAGTACTTC. Protein product: CASSIPGQGETQYF.

J is TRBJ1-1 and V is TRBV9; a weak D match, TRBD1 (5 bases). Trimming stripped 0 bases from V and 4 bases from J, with 10 bases between. The CDR3 has 14 residues. From germline, CDR1 is SGDLS and CDR2 YYNGEE. CDR3 coding DNA: TGTGCCAGCAGCGTAGTGGAGGGACTCACTGAAGCTTTCTTT. As protein: CASSVVEGLTEAFF.

This chain uses TRBV19 with TRBJ2-3; the D is unclear. Trimming stripped 3 bases from V and 0 bases from J, with 16 bases between. CDR1 LNHDA and CDR2 SQIVND come from the germline V gene (reference sequence). The CDR3 extends over 17 amino acids. As DNA, the CDR3 is TGTGCCAGTAGTATCGGTCTAGGCTCGACTAGCACAGATACGCAGTATTTT. Its translation is CASSIGLGSTSTDTQYF.

The chain combines TRBV4-1 with TRBJ2-7; the D is unclear. The CDR3 has 15 amino acids. The germline CDR1 and CDR2 sequences are MGHRA and YSYEKL. Between the trimmed V and J ends, which lost 3 bases and 5 bases, there was a span of 17 bases. The CDR3 nucleotides read TGCGCCAGCAGCCACCCCACTATAGAGATCCACGAGCAGTACGTC. Translating gives CASSHPTIEIHEQYV.

This rearrangement joins TRBV7-9 to TRBJ2-7; 8 nucleotides agree with TRBD1. Germline CDR1 reads SEHNR; CDR2 reads FQNEAQ (reference sequence). The CDR3 spans 15 residues. J gave up 5 bases and V 0 bases, and 6 bases lay outside the gene matches. As DNA, the CDR3 is TGTGCCAGCAGCTTAGCGCAGGGGGCTACGAACGAGCAGTACTTC. Amino acids: CASSLAQGATNEQYF.

The CDR3 loop reads CASSKTGDSNYGYTF. The CDR3 DNA follows: TGTGCCAGCTCAAAAACAGGGGATTCGAACTATGGCTACACCTTC. The V and J genes are TRBV18 and TRBJ1-2, with 7 bases that match TRBD1. This CDR3 has 15 residues. J gave up 2 bases and V 5 bases, and 8 bases lay outside the gene matches. Germline V gene lookup returns CDR1 KGHSH and CDR2 LQKENI.

The chain has TRBV7-9 and TRBJ2-1; 8 bases fit TRBD1. Germline-derived CDR1 and CDR2 are SEHNR and FQNEAQ (reference sequence). This CDR3 is 17 amino acids long. J was trimmed by 8 bases and V by 2 bases; bases with no gene match: 14. As DNA, the CDR3 is TGTGCCAGCAGCTTATCGCCCGGGCAGGGGGCGTCGGATGAGCAGTTCTTC. It codes for CASSLSPGQGASDEQFF.

The V and J genes are TRBV5-1 and TRBJ2-2; D is ambiguous. The CDR3 length is 11 residues. Trimming removed 6 bases at V and 5 bases at J, with 5 bases between. CDR1 and CDR2 from the germline V gene are SGHRS and YFSETQ. CDR3 bases: TGCGCCAGCACTCTTACCGGGGAGCTGTTTTTT. It is translated as CASTLTGELFF.

This clone was detected once. This chain connects TRBV19 to TRBJ2-2, with D maybe TRBD2 (5 bases). V lost 6 bases and J 4 bases, leaving 18 bases between the germline ends. This CDR3 spans 16 amino acids. The germline V gene encodes CDR1 LNHDA and CDR2 SQIVND (reference sequence). CDR3 nucleotides: TGTGCCAGTAGCCCCCCCCCGCTCCGGGGCACCGGGGAGCTGTTTTTT. It encodes CASSPPPLRGTGELFF.

V usage is TRBV10-3 and J usage is TRBJ2-7; D is uncertain. This CDR3 is 13 amino acids long. From germline, CDR1 is ENHRY and CDR2 SYGVKD. The V end was cut by 10 bases, the J end by 7 bases, with 20 bases between. The CDR3 sequence: CAKFSRYYEEQYF. The CDR3 DNA follows: TGTGCCAAATTTAGTAGGTACTACGAGGAGCAGTACTTC.

The chain uses TRBV7-8 and TRBJ2-7, with a weak D call TRBD2 (6 bases). CDR1 and CDR2 from the germline V gene are SGHVS and FQNEAQ. The CDR3 length is 16 residues. V shed 1 base and J shed 5 bases, with 18 bases lying between them. For the CDR3, the DNA is TGTGCCAGCAGCTTAGAGGGGTGGAGGGGCCTTCACGAGCAGTACGTC. Amino acids: CASSLEGWRGLHEQYV.

CDR3 region: CASSSADGYQETQYF. CDR3 nucleotide sequence: TGTGCCAGCAGCTCCGCCGACGGGTACCAAGAGACCCAGTACTTC. The rearrangement links TRBV7-7 to TRBJ2-5; D ambiguous. V was trimmed by 4 bases and J by 0 bases, leaving 12 bases between them. The CDR3 spans 15 residues. Germline CDR1 and CDR2: SSHAT and FNYEAQ (reference sequence).

This CDR3 reads CASSLVWGGGTEAFF. CDR3 sequence (DNA): TGTGCCAGCAGCTTAGTGTGGGGGGGTGGCACTGAAGCTTTCTTT. The V call is TRBV11-1, the J call TRBJ1-1, with D perhaps matching TRBD1 (5 bases). The CDR3 runs to 15 residues. V was shortened by 1 base and J by 4 bases, with 13 bases between the two germline ends. The germline V gene has CDR1 SGHAT and CDR2 FQDESV (reference sequence).

The CDR3 region has the DNA TGTGCCAGCAGCTCGGGGCGGCCCTACGAGCAGTACGTC. This codes for CASSSGRPYEQYV. The chain combines TRBV11-2 with TRBJ2-7, with D perhaps given as TRBD1 or TRBD2 (5 bases each). Trimming removed 4 bases at V and 2 bases at J, with 9 bases between. Germline V gene lookup returns CDR1 SGHAT and CDR2 FQNNGV. The CDR3 runs to 13 residues.

The chain links TRBV13 to TRBJ2-7; D not certain. This CDR3 spans 13 amino acids. Germline CDR1 is PRHDT and CDR2 is FYEKMQ (reference sequence). V gave up 6 bases and J gave up 2 bases, with 11 bases separating them. The CDR3 spells CASSPAYPYEQYF. CDR3 nucleotides: TGTGCCAGCAGTCCGGCCTACCCCTACGAGCAGTACTTC.